This T cell receptor (beta chain) appears in the sequencing data of a study of T cells in Graves' hyperthyroidism and ophthalmopathy (dated by TCRdb to between 2018 and 2020). For the study in its entirety: Peripheral blood samples were taken at the time of initial diagnosis, prior to any treatment. After blood sampling, hyperthyroidism patients were treated with methimazole at a starting dose of 30 mg daily, and ophthalmopathy patients were treated with high-dose intravenous methylprednisolone. The study also compared thyroid tissue and blood T-cell repertoires from about six Graves' hyperthyroidism patients. Prospective prediction of ophthalmopathy was tested in an independent validation cohort consisting of 18 hyperthyroidism patients and more than 15 patients who later progressed to ophthalmopathy. The 100 or so discovery patients were randomly split 7:3 into training and test sets. To identify TCR V-J signatures that set the groups apart, the researchers used a discovery cohort of about a hundred patients, made up of roughly 40 with Graves' ophthalmopathy and 57 with stable Graves' hyperthyroidism. The paper describes TCR Vbeta CDR3 sequencing of 135 peripheral blood samples, made up of some 40 ophthalmopathy patients, approximately 73 hyperthyroidism patients and about 17 progressor patients.

At least ten counts were recorded for this clonotype. Its antigen is currently not known. Qualities for individual bases were not recorded, and no much larger clone is one base off. V is pared back by 7 bases and J by 3 bases, with 14 bases lying between the germline termini. Including cysteine and phenylalanine, the CDR3 has 14 amino acids. Kept here is only the CDR3 DNA, which spans 42 bases and is read in frame from base 1. CDR1 MNHEY and CDR2 SVGEGT were looked up in the germline V gene. Amplification of TCR beta CDR3 regions was carried out from RNA transcripts. The TCR CDR3 was subjected to a first round of RT-PCR using the HTBI primer set and the Qiagen OneStep RT-PCR kit. A second multiplex PCR round built the libraries, followed by size selection and purification. Libraries were sequenced paired-end with 100 bp reads on an Illumina HiSeq2000. As for the authors' bioinformatics: Raw data were processed with SOAPnuke, discarding reads with adapters, uncalled bases, mean Phred below 15, or no exact constant-primer or identifier match. High-quality paired reads were merged using COPE v1.2.5, and each unique nucleotide sequence was defined as a clonotype. MiTCR v1.1 was used to align clonotypes to the IMGT TRBV, TRBD and TRBJ reference segments. The analysis included only V-J combinations with a frequency above 0.0001, which together covered around 99% of the repertoires. The TCS score was defined as F50 (clonal expansion) divided by E x V (chaos), with BLOSUM62-based TCRdist calculated between CDR3 peptides within each V-J. Welch's t-statistics and random forest reduced just over 500 V-J features to roughly 13, which were used in a naive Bayes classifier (R e1071). TCRdb reworked the public reads: Q25 trimming with fastp, MiXCR clone assembly, productive beta chains retained. Every CDR3 protein is listed once, alongside the most common genes and DNA of its rows. TCRdb, rather than the study authors, made the V and J calls. The sample includes some 300,000 distinct CDR3 sequences, with about an eighth observed a single time. The ten largest account for 6% to 8% of the sample.

Hyperthyroidism patients were newly diagnosed, with disease duration under 2 months, and aged 18 to 65 years. Any patient with an uncontrolled infection, another autoimmune disease, pregnancy or lactation was excluded. Diagnoses were established on the basis of clinical symptoms, serum thyroxine and TRAb, thyroid ultrasound, and orbital computed tomography. Blood from progressor patients was drawn when they were first diagnosed with hyperthyroidism, before any ophthalmopathy symptoms appeared. PBMCs were separated from roughly 10 ml of fresh peripheral blood using Ficoll-Paque density gradient centrifugation. Progressor patients were defined as those initially diagnosed with Graves' hyperthyroidism in whom ophthalmopathy developed during follow-up. Total RNA was extracted with Trizol reagent, and quality was checked on an Agilent 2100 Bioanalyzer. What the study reported, not specific to this receptor: During validation, the model predicted progression to ophthalmopathy a median of about 6.5 months ahead of onset, with almost 71% sensitivity and under 85% specificity. Blood samples also contained most of the expanded thyroid clonotypes (frequency above 0.001), which suggests that blood repertoires may reflect thyroid immune responses. No statistical method was used to fix the sample size in advance, and group allocation was not hidden from the investigators. In cross-validation, a model built on a 13 V-J signature told ophthalmopathy apart from stable hyperthyroidism with roughly 87% sensitivity and 81% to 82% specificity, and in testing the same model reached 80%/75%.

The source is a woman in her 30s with Graves' hyperthyroidism that later progressed to Graves' ophthalmopathy. This receptor chain uses TRBV6-2 or TRBV6-3 and TRBJ2-3; TRBD2 is a weak D gene call, 6 bases matching. The sequencing sample was made of blood. In nucleotides, the sequence is TGTGCCAGCAATCGGGAGATCGAAACAGATACGCAGTATTTT. Translated, it gives CASNREIETDTQYF.